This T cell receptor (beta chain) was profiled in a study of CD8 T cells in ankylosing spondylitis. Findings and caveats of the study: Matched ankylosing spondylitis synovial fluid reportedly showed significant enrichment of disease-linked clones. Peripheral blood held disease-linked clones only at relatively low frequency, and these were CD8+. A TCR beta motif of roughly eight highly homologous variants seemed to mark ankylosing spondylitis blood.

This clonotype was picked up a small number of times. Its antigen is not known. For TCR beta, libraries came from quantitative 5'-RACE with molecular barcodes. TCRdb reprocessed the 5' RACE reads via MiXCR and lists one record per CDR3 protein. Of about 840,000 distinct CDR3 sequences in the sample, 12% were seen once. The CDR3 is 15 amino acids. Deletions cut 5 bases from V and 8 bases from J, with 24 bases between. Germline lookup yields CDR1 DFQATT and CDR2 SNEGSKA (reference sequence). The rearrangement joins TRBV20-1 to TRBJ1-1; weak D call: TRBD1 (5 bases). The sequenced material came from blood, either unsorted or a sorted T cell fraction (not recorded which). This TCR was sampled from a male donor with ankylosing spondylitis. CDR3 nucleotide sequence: TGCAGTGCTCCAAGAGGGGCCAGCGGGGCGGACGAAGCTTTCTTT. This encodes CSAPRGASGADEAFF.